These T cell receptor beta chains were read from a single sample in a study of T cell changes during pregnancy in multiple sclerosis. Here immunoSEQ multiplex PCR was the method, and the copy in TCRdb shows in-frame clones only, minus some. The data show roughly 56,000 clones, around 90% seen once. The material was CD4+ T cells from peripheral blood mononuclear cells, obtained after pregnancy. The receptors originated from a female donor in good health, enrolled as a control in a pregnancy study. The CDR3 runs from the conserved cysteine through the conserved F or W. Each record gives: clone size, D gene, V gene, J gene, CDR3 DNA, CDR3 protein. A D gene is named only where the DNA matches it firmly. Where a row states a size, it is once, few, many or the class of an expanded clone; other rows omit it.

abundance: -; d_gene: TRBD2; v_gene: TRBV30; j_gene: TRBJ2-2; CDR3nt: TGTGCCTGGAGTCGGGAGGTTAACACCGGGGAGCTGTTTTTT; CDR3aa: CAWSREVNTGELFF
abundance: -; d_gene: TRBD2; v_gene: TRBV9; j_gene: TRBJ2-3; CDR3nt: TGTGCCAGCAGCTCATCACCTGGGACTAGGGGCCTCACAGATACGCAGTATTTT; CDR3aa: CASSSSPGTRGLTDTQYF
abundance: -; d_gene: TRBD2; v_gene: TRBV5-1; j_gene: TRBJ2-5; CDR3nt: TGCGCCAGCAGCTTGGATAGCGGGGGCTATGAGACCCAGTACTTC; CDR3aa: CASSLDSGGYETQYF
abundance: -; d_gene: -; v_gene: TRBV20-1; j_gene: TRBJ2-1; CDR3nt: TGCAGTGCCTCGACCCGGGATGAGCAGTTCTTC; CDR3aa: CSASTRDEQFF
abundance: -; d_gene: -; v_gene: TRBV2; j_gene: TRBJ1-3; CDR3nt: TGTGCCAGTAAACGAGTTTGGCCGGGTATCTCTGGAAACACCATATATTTT; CDR3aa: CASKRVWPGISGNTIYF
abundance: -; d_gene: -; v_gene: TRBV6-1; j_gene: TRBJ1-1; CDR3nt: TGTGCCAGCAGCCAATTAACAGGAGCCACTGAAGCTTTCTTT; CDR3aa: CASSQLTGATEAFF
abundance: -; d_gene: TRBD2; v_gene: TRBV7-6; j_gene: TRBJ2-7; CDR3nt: TGTGCCAGCAGCTTAGGTTCGAGCGGGGCCCTTCCCTACGAGCAGTACTTC; CDR3aa: CASSLGSSGALPYEQYF
abundance: -; d_gene: -; v_gene: TRBV21-1; j_gene: TRBJ2-5; CDR3nt: TGTGCCAGCAGCAAACCTAGTAGAGAGACCCAGTACTTC; CDR3aa: CASSKPSRETQYF
abundance: -; d_gene: TRBD1; v_gene: TRBV9; j_gene: TRBJ1-2; CDR3nt: TGTGCCAGCAGCCCTCACCCCGGGCCGGGACAGGGAAACTATGGCTACACCTTC; CDR3aa: CASSPHPGPGQGNYGYTF
abundance: few; d_gene: -; v_gene: TRBV4-3; j_gene: TRBJ1-6; CDR3nt: TGCGCCAGCAGCCAAGATTGGCCAAGTCATAATTCACCCCTCCACTTT; CDR3aa: CASSQDWPSHNSPLHF
abundance: -; d_gene: -; v_gene: TRBV7-2; j_gene: TRBJ1-1; CDR3nt: TGTGCCAGCAGCCCCCAATACAGTTCCACTGAAGCTTTCTTT; CDR3aa: CASSPQYSSTEAFF
abundance: once; d_gene: TRBD1; v_gene: TRBV6-5; j_gene: TRBJ2-7; CDR3nt: TGTGCCAGCAGTTCGACAGGGGGAACCGGGGAGCAGTACTTC; CDR3aa: CASSSTGGTGEQYF
abundance: few; d_gene: -; v_gene: TRBV19; j_gene: TRBJ2-7; CDR3nt: TGTGCCAGTAGTCCCGGCGGCGGTCGGGCCTACGAGCAGTACTTC; CDR3aa: CASSPGGGRAYEQYF
abundance: -; d_gene: -; v_gene: TRBV6-5; j_gene: TRBJ1-6; CDR3nt: TGTGCCAGCAGCCGCGACAGCTATAATTCACCCCTCCACTTT; CDR3aa: CASSRDSYNSPLHF
abundance: -; d_gene: -; v_gene: TRBV29-1; j_gene: TRBJ1-2; CDR3nt: TGCAGCGTTGGAGGGACTAACTATGGCTACACCTTC; CDR3aa: CSVGGTNYGYTF